Each of the 9 T cell receptor beta chains below was sequenced from the same sample in a study of blood T cell repertoires in COVID-19. The table came from immunoSEQ multiplex PCR; TCRdb's copy has only in-frame clones and leaves some out. The sample lists more than 25,000 clones; about 82% were seen once. Sequenced: peripheral blood. The receptor source for this set is a man between 60 and 75 years old with active COVID-19.

The genes are TRBV5-1 and TRBJ2-2; no clear D. V lost 0 bases and J lost 4, with 13 bases in between. The CDR3 extends over 16 amino acids. The V gene's germline CDR1 is SGHRS and CDR2 YFSETQ. CDR3: CASSLVSLETTGELFF. The CDR3 DNA is TGCGCCAGCAGCTTGGTCTCCCTGGAGACCACCGGGGAGCTGTTTTTT.

The V call is TRBV9, the J call TRBJ1-6, with a possible D match to TRBD1 (5 bases). This CDR3 is 14 amino acids long. V was pared by 0 bases and J by 5 bases, with 6 bases between. Per germline, CDR1 SGDLS and CDR2 YYNGEE. CDR3 sequence: CASSVVGDNSPLHF. The CDR3 DNA reads as TGTGCCAGCAGCGTAGTAGGGGATAATTCACCCCTCCACTTT.

V is TRBV5-6 and J is TRBJ2-2; 10 bases are a match to TRBD2. V lost 4 bases, J lost 1 base, and 4 bases stayed unmatched. CDR3 size: 16 residues. Germline V CDR1 and CDR2: SGHDT, YYEEEE. The CDR3 coding sequence is TGTGCCAGCAGCCTGAGGACTAGCGGGAACACCGGGGAGCTGTTTTTT. As protein: CASSLRTSGNTGELFF.

This chain connects TRBV4-2 to TRBJ2-2; no definite D call. The CDR3 has 14 residues. The germline V gene encodes CDR1 LGHNA and CDR2 YNFKEQ. The germline V and J ends were trimmed by 2 bases and 7 bases, with 11 bases remaining between them. The CDR3 region is CASSQTDEVGELFF. The CDR3 region has the DNA TGTGCCAGCAGCCAAACGGATGAGGTCGGGGAGCTGTTTTTT.

The J gene is TRBJ2-5, the V gene TRBV5-1; TRBD1 is a possible D gene (6 bases). CDR1 is SGHRS, CDR2 YFSETQ, per germline. This CDR3 contains 16 residues. Trimming cost V 4 bases and J 5 bases, with 21 bases left between them. The CDR3 sequence: CASSPTGRGSGETQYF. CDR3 nucleotides: TGCGCCAGCAGCCCGACAGGAAGGGGCTCCGGTGAGACCCAGTACTTC.

This clone showed up just once. V and J are TRBV5-6 and TRBJ2-4; 9 nucleotides line up with TRBD1. This CDR3 contains 14 residues. In germline, CDR1 is SGHDT, CDR2 YYEEEE. The V gene end was trimmed by 5 bases and the J gene end by 5 bases; junction bases not matched to a gene: 5. Written as DNA, the CDR3 is TGTGCCAGCAGGAAGACAGGGGGGGAAAACATTCAGTACTTC. It translates to CASRKTGGENIQYF.

The CDR3 loop reads CASSLRGLDTQYF. In nucleotides, the CDR3 is TGTGCCAGCAGTTTAAGGGGTCTGGATACGCAGTATTTT. The chain links TRBV12-3 or TRBV12-4 to TRBJ2-3, with D maybe TRBD1 (5 bases). V was clipped by 2 bases and J by 6 bases, with 9 bases between them. CDR3 length: 13 amino acids.

The rearrangement joins TRBV27 to TRBJ1-4; D is ambiguous. The germline CDR1 and CDR2 sequences are MNHEY and SMNVEV (reference sequence). This CDR3 contains 16 residues. Trimming took off 6 bases at V and 7 bases at J, with 21 bases between the two ends. The CDR3 loop reads CASRPNQVSAREKLFF. The CDR3 DNA reads as TGTGCCAGCAGGCCAAACCAGGTTTCGGCTCGTGAAAAACTGTTTTTT.

This chain connects TRBV27 to TRBJ2-7, with 7 bases lining up with TRBD2. Germline CDR1 MNHEY, CDR2 SMNVEV (reference sequence). V lost 4 bases and J lost 0; bases outside the gene matches: 12. The CDR3 has 17 residues. CDR3 protein: CASSYRAPGGLSYEQYF. The DNA for the CDR3 is TGTGCCAGCAGTTACCGCGCCCCGGGAGGACTCTCCTACGAGCAGTACTTC.